These T cell receptor beta chains were read from a single sample in a study of blood T cell repertoires in COVID-19. Sequencing was performed with immunoSEQ multiplex PCR; in TCRdb, only in-frame clones are kept and a portion is missing. This table has about 150,000 clones, around 84% appearing once. The specimen sequenced was peripheral blood. The receptors shown here come from a human donor in a cohort sampled during active COVID-19. The CDR3 runs from the conserved cysteine through the conserved F or W. The D gene is left open where the match is weak. The size of a clone is reported for some rows only, either as once, few or many, or as a class for expanded clones.

J gene: TRBJ2-1; clone size: .; D gene: TRBD2; V gene: TRBV4-2; CDR3 DNA: TGTGCCAGCAGCCAAGACGTCGGCGGGGGGATCTCCTACAATGAGCAGTTCTTC; CDR3 protein: CASSQDVGGGISYNEQFF
J gene: TRBJ2-1; clone size: .; D gene: .; V gene: TRBV9; CDR3 DNA: TGTGCCAGCAGCGTAGGTGGGAGGTGGTCCTACAATGAGCAGTTCTTC; CDR3 protein: CASSVGGRWSYNEQFF
J gene: TRBJ1-5; clone size: .; D gene: .; V gene: TRBV19; CDR3 DNA: TGTGCCAGTAGTTTGACCACCGGGGGAAGCAATCAGCCCCAGCATTTT; CDR3 protein: CASSLTTGGSNQPQHF
J gene: TRBJ2-1; clone size: .; D gene: TRBD2; V gene: TRBV4-1; CDR3 DNA: TGCGCCAGCAGCCAAGGGGGAGCGGGGGGGTACAATGAGCAGTTCTTC; CDR3 protein: CASSQGGAGGYNEQFF
J gene: TRBJ2-1; clone size: few; D gene: TRBD2; V gene: TRBV12-5; CDR3 DNA: TGTGCTAGTGGTCTCGGGACTAGCGGGGGGGCACAAGAGCAGTTCTTC; CDR3 protein: CASGLGTSGGAQEQFF
J gene: TRBJ2-5; clone size: .; D gene: TRBD1; V gene: TRBV10-2; CDR3 DNA: TGCGCCAGCTCCGGGACAGGGGTTGGTAAAGAGACCCAGTACTTC; CDR3 protein: CASSGTGVGKETQYF
J gene: TRBJ1-1; clone size: .; D gene: .; V gene: TRBV27; CDR3 DNA: TGTGCCAGCAGTTCCCGGGGGGTGGCTGAAGCTTTCTTT; CDR3 protein: CASSSRGVAEAFF
J gene: TRBJ2-1; clone size: .; D gene: .; V gene: TRBV29-1; CDR3 DNA: TGCAGCGTTGAAGATGAAACGGGGAAATCCTACAATGAGCAGTTCTTC; CDR3 protein: CSVEDETGKSYNEQFF
J gene: TRBJ1-2; clone size: .; D gene: .; V gene: TRBV9; CDR3 DNA: TGTGCCAGCAGCGGAGGATCGGGGGACTATGGCTACACCTTC; CDR3 protein: CASSGGSGDYGYTF
J gene: TRBJ1-2; clone size: .; D gene: .; V gene: TRBV5-1; CDR3 DNA: TGCGCCAGCAGCCTCGGGGAGGTCGGAAACTATGGCTACACCTTC; CDR3 protein: CASSLGEVGNYGYTF
J gene: TRBJ2-7; clone size: .; D gene: .; V gene: TRBV29-1; CDR3 DNA: TGCAGCGTTTCGATAGATTTCTACGAGCAGTACTTC; CDR3 protein: CSVSIDFYEQYF
J gene: TRBJ2-5; clone size: .; D gene: .; V gene: TRBV5-5; CDR3 DNA: TGTGCCAGCAGCTGGCCTCCGGAGACCCAGTACTTC; CDR3 protein: CASSWPPETQYF
J gene: TRBJ2-5; clone size: .; D gene: TRBD1; V gene: TRBV11-2; CDR3 DNA: TGTGCCAGCGGACCGGGACAGGGGGGAGAGACCCAGTACTTC; CDR3 protein: CASGPGQGGETQYF
J gene: TRBJ2-1; clone size: .; D gene: TRBD2; V gene: TRBV7-3; CDR3 DNA: TGTGCCAGCAGCTTAGCTCTCACTAGCGGGCTGGTAGGCAATGAGCAGTTCTTC; CDR3 protein: CASSLALTSGLVGNEQFF
J gene: TRBJ2-3; clone size: .; D gene: .; V gene: TRBV7-3; CDR3 DNA: TGTGCCAGCAGCTTAACCAGATTAGATACGCAGTATTTT; CDR3 protein: CASSLTRLDTQYF
J gene: TRBJ1-1; clone size: .; D gene: .; V gene: TRBV7-8; CDR3 DNA: TGTGCCAGCAGCTTATTGGACAGACAAAACTTTTGGAACACTGAAGCTTTCTTT; CDR3 protein: CASSLLDRQNFWNTEAFF
J gene: TRBJ1-4; clone size: .; D gene: .; V gene: TRBV5-1; CDR3 DNA: TGCGCCAGCAGCTTGGAGGGAGGTGAAAAACTGTTTTTT; CDR3 protein: CASSLEGGEKLFF
J gene: TRBJ2-2; clone size: once; D gene: .; V gene: TRBV5-4; CDR3 DNA: TGTGCCAGCAGCTCCGCGACAGACACCGGGGAGCTGTTTTTT; CDR3 protein: CASSSATDTGELFF
J gene: TRBJ2-1; clone size: .; D gene: TRBD2; V gene: TRBV19; CDR3 DNA: TGTGCCAGTAGCCCGCCCGGGGGGGCCTACAATGAGCAGTTCTTC; CDR3 protein: CASSPPGGAYNEQFF
J gene: TRBJ1-2; clone size: .; D gene: .; V gene: TRBV5-6; CDR3 DNA: TGTGCCAGCAGCTTGGGGGCGCTGGGCTACACCTTC; CDR3 protein: CASSLGALGYTF
J gene: TRBJ2-2; clone size: few; D gene: .; V gene: TRBV20-1; CDR3 DNA: TGCAGTGCGAGTGGACAGTACACCGGGGAGCTGTTTTTT; CDR3 protein: CSASGQYTGELFF
J gene: TRBJ1-5; clone size: .; D gene: .; V gene: TRBV4-3; CDR3 DNA: TGCGCCAGCAGCCAAGAAGCACGGCAGCCCCAGCATTTT; CDR3 protein: CASSQEARQPQHF
J gene: TRBJ2-2; clone size: few; D gene: TRBD1; V gene: TRBV28; CDR3 DNA: TGTGCCAGCAATCAACTACCCGGGACAGCGAACACCGGGGAGCTGTTTTTT; CDR3 protein: CASNQLPGTANTGELFF
J gene: TRBJ1-6; clone size: .; D gene: .; V gene: TRBV4-2; CDR3 DNA: TGTGCCAGCAGCCAAGATCCCGCAGGGGCGATAAATTCACCCCTCCACTTT; CDR3 protein: CASSQDPAGAINSPLHF
J gene: TRBJ2-1; clone size: .; D gene: TRBD1; V gene: TRBV9; CDR3 DNA: TGTGCCAGCAGCACGACAGGGGTCTCCTACAATGAGCAGTTCTTC; CDR3 protein: CASSTTGVSYNEQFF
J gene: TRBJ2-1; clone size: .; D gene: .; V gene: TRBV2; CDR3 DNA: TGTGCCAGCAGTGACCCCCAGCGGAAGGGTGAGCAGTTCTTC; CDR3 protein: CASSDPQRKGEQFF
J gene: TRBJ2-5; clone size: .; D gene: .; V gene: TRBV7-3; CDR3 DNA: TGTGCCAGCTCTTGGCGGGGCGGAGAGACCCAGTACTTC; CDR3 protein: CASSWRGGETQYF
J gene: TRBJ2-3; clone size: .; D gene: .; V gene: TRBV28; CDR3 DNA: TGTGCCAGCAGTTTAAAGAGGGATACGCAGTATTTT; CDR3 protein: CASSLKRDTQYF
J gene: TRBJ2-1; clone size: .; D gene: TRBD2; V gene: TRBV7-2; CDR3 DNA: TGTGCCAGCAGCTTAAGAGGGACTAGCGGGGGGAACAATGAGCAGTTCTTC; CDR3 protein: CASSLRGTSGGNNEQFF
J gene: TRBJ2-3; clone size: .; D gene: TRBD2; V gene: TRBV18; CDR3 DNA: TGTGCCAGCTCACCCGGGGGGGCCGGAGATACGCAGTATTTT; CDR3 protein: CASSPGGAGDTQYF
J gene: TRBJ1-2; clone size: .; D gene: TRBD1; V gene: TRBV6-6; CDR3 DNA: TGTGCCAGCAGTTCTGGGACAGGAGGCTACACCTTC; CDR3 protein: CASSSGTGGYTF
J gene: TRBJ1-5; clone size: .; D gene: .; V gene: TRBV6-5; CDR3 DNA: TGTGCCAGCAAGCGGGAGGAACAGCCCCAGCATTTT; CDR3 protein: CASKREEQPQHF
J gene: TRBJ2-7; clone size: .; D gene: .; V gene: TRBV18; CDR3 DNA: TGTGCCAGCGGACGGGAGTCCTGGGAGCAGTACTTC; CDR3 protein: CASGRESWEQYF
J gene: TRBJ2-5; clone size: .; D gene: .; V gene: TRBV7-2; CDR3 DNA: TGTGCCAGCAGCTTACGGGTCCAAGAGACCCAGTACTTC; CDR3 protein: CASSLRVQETQYF
J gene: TRBJ2-5; clone size: .; D gene: TRBD1; V gene: TRBV5-8; CDR3 DNA: TGTGCCAGCAGCTTGGGACAGGGGTTCCAAGAGACCCAGTACTTC; CDR3 protein: CASSLGQGFQETQYF
J gene: TRBJ2-1; clone size: few; D gene: TRBD2; V gene: TRBV20-1; CDR3 DNA: TGCAGTGCTAGTAAGACTAGCGGCTCTGAGCAGTTCTTC; CDR3 protein: CSASKTSGSEQFF
J gene: TRBJ2-5; clone size: .; D gene: .; V gene: TRBV18; CDR3 DNA: TGTGCCAGCTCACCACGGGGCGGTTCCGAAGAGACCCAGTACTTC; CDR3 protein: CASSPRGGSEETQYF
J gene: TRBJ2-2; clone size: .; D gene: TRBD1; V gene: TRBV5-1; CDR3 DNA: TGCGCCAGCAGCCTCGGACAGGGAAGGGGGGTCGCCGGGGAGCTGTTTTTT; CDR3 protein: CASSLGQGRGVAGELFF
J gene: TRBJ1-5; clone size: .; D gene: TRBD1; V gene: TRBV30; CDR3 DNA: TGTGCCTGGAGTGGAAGGACAGGGGGCTTTCAGCCCCAGCATTTT; CDR3 protein: CAWSGRTGGFQPQHF
J gene: TRBJ1-2; clone size: .; D gene: .; V gene: TRBV7-2; CDR3 DNA: TGTGCCAGCAGCTTAGGGAGGGGAGGCTACACCTTC; CDR3 protein: CASSLGRGGYTF
J gene: TRBJ1-4; clone size: .; D gene: .; V gene: TRBV15; CDR3 DNA: TGTGCCACCAGCAGAGATCAGGGGCTAGGGGAAAAACTGTTTTTT; CDR3 protein: CATSRDQGLGEKLFF
J gene: TRBJ2-5; clone size: once; D gene: .; V gene: TRBV28; CDR3 DNA: TGTGCCAGCAGTTTATCTACTGTGTACCAAGAGACCCAGTACTTC; CDR3 protein: CASSLSTVYQETQYF
J gene: TRBJ2-1; clone size: .; D gene: .; V gene: TRBV5-1; CDR3 DNA: TGCGCCAGCAGCTTAGGGGGTGGGCAGGTAACTATGAATGAGCAGTTCTTC; CDR3 protein: CASSLGGGQVTMNEQFF
J gene: TRBJ2-3; clone size: few; D gene: TRBD2; V gene: TRBV27; CDR3 DNA: TGTGCCAGCACGGGAGTCGGGCGGGGGAGGTTAGATACGCAGTATTTT; CDR3 protein: CASTGVGRGRLDTQYF
J gene: TRBJ1-2; clone size: .; D gene: TRBD1; V gene: TRBV5-4; CDR3 DNA: TGTGCCAGCAGGTCCAAGGGGGCTCTAGCCTATGGCTACACCTTC; CDR3 protein: CASRSKGALAYGYTF
J gene: TRBJ2-5; clone size: .; D gene: TRBD2; V gene: TRBV19; CDR3 DNA: TGTGCCAGTAGTCCCGGACTAGCGGGGTTAGAGACCCAGTACTTC; CDR3 protein: CASSPGLAGLETQYF
J gene: TRBJ1-4; clone size: .; D gene: .; V gene: TRBV6-5; CDR3 DNA: TGTGCCAGCAGCCCCCTTGCAACTAATGAAAAACTGTTTTTT; CDR3 protein: CASSPLATNEKLFF
J gene: TRBJ1-3; clone size: .; D gene: .; V gene: TRBV9; CDR3 DNA: TGTGCCAGCAGCGTAGCGGGGGGCAGCTCTGGAAACACCATATATTTT; CDR3 protein: CASSVAGGSSGNTIYF
J gene: TRBJ2-5; clone size: .; D gene: .; V gene: TRBV7-2; CDR3 DNA: TGTGCCAGCACTGAACGAGGGGGGGCCGTTTTCCAAGAGACCCAGTACTTC; CDR3 protein: CASTERGGAVFQETQYF
J gene: TRBJ2-6; clone size: .; D gene: .; V gene: TRBV11-3; CDR3 DNA: TGTGCCAGCAGCTTTGGCGGCTCTGGGGCCAACGTCCTGACTTTC; CDR3 protein: CASSFGGSGANVLTF
J gene: TRBJ2-7; clone size: once; D gene: TRBD2; V gene: TRBV6-2/TRBV6-3; CDR3 DNA: TGTGCCAGCAGCCAAGCGGGACTAGCGGGGGCGTACGAGCAGTACTTC; CDR3 protein: CASSQAGLAGAYEQYF
J gene: TRBJ2-1; clone size: .; D gene: TRBD1; V gene: TRBV7-8; CDR3 DNA: TGTGCCAGCAGCTTGGGGCAGGGGGCCGGTGAGCAGTTCTTC; CDR3 protein: CASSLGQGAGEQFF
J gene: TRBJ2-2; clone size: .; D gene: .; V gene: TRBV7-8; CDR3 DNA: TGTGCCAGCAGCCCGGTCGCGGGGGAGCTGTTTTTT; CDR3 protein: CASSPVAGELFF
J gene: TRBJ2-6; clone size: .; D gene: TRBD1; V gene: TRBV19; CDR3 DNA: TGTGCCAGTAGTCTCCTTCCTACAGGGGTGAGCTCTGGGGCCAACGTCCTGACTTTC; CDR3 protein: CASSLLPTGVSSGANVLTF